This T cell receptor (beta chain) was recovered during a study of CD8 T cells in Susac syndrome. Note on this clonotype: The junction departs from the called germline gene at one end, perhaps through a read error.

Germline CDR1 and CDR2: SSHAT and FNYEAQ (reference sequence). The CDR3 extends over 13 amino acids. The RNA input was about 0.5 to 1 ug, and it was reverse transcribed with random hexamers. TCRdb used MiXCR to reprocess the immunoSEQ multiplex PCR reads, holding one entry per CDR3 protein. Among 200,000 to 250,000 distinct CDR3 sequences listed, approximately 94% were seen once. Sequencing input: CD4+ T cells from PBMCs. V gene TRBV7-7 combines with J gene TRBJ2-5, with D hard to call. The sequence came from a human donor with Susac syndrome. The CDR3 loop reads CASSSKGLGTQYF. In DNA form, the CDR3 reads TGTGCTAGCAGCTCAAAGGGCCTAGGTACCCAGTACTTC. The full variable domain, rest sourced from reference TRBV7-7 and TRBJ2-5, is GAGVSQSPRYKVTKRGQDVTLRCDPISSHATLYWYQQALGQGPEFLTYFNYEAQPDKSGLPSDRFSAERPEGSISTLTIQRTEQRDSAMYRCASSSKGLGTQYFGPGTRLLVL.